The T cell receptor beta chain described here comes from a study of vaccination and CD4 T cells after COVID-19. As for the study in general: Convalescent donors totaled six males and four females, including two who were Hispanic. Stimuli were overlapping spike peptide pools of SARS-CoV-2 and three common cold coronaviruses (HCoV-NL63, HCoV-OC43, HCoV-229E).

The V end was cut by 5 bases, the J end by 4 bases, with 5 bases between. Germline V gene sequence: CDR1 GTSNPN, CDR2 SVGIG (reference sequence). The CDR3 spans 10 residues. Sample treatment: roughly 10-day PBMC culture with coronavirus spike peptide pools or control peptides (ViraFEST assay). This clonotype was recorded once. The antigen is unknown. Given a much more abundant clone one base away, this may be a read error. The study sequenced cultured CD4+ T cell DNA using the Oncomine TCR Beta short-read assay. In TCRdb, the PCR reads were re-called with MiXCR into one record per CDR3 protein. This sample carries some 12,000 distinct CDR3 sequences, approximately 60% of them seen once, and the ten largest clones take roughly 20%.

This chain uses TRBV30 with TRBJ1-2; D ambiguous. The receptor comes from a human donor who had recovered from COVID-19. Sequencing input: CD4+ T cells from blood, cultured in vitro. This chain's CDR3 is CAWGSYGYTF. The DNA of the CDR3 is TGTGCCTGGGGGAGCTATGGCTACACCTTC. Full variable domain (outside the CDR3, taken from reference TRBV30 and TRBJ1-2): SQTIHQWPATLVQPVGSPLSLECTVEGTSNPNLYWYRQAAGRGLQLLFYSVGIGQISSEVPQNLSASRPQDRQFILSSKKLLLSDSGFYLCAWGSYGYTFGSGTRLTVV.